This T cell receptor (beta chain) was identified in a study of control samples from healthy donors and cancer patients. The table came from immunoSEQ multiplex PCR; TCRdb's copy has only in-frame clones and leaves some out. This repertoire shows 150,000 to 200,000 clones, about 90% found once; its top ten account for under 5%. The CDR3 runs to 17 residues. V gave up 1 base and J gave up 2 bases; unmatched junction bases: 7. CDR1 and CDR2 (germline): SGHVS, FNYEAQ. The receptor was derived from a woman in her twenties or thirties in good health. Sequencing was carried out using blood. This chain connects TRBV7-6 to TRBJ2-3, with TRBD2 identical over 9 bases. The CDR3 spells CASSLEAGGTSTDTQYF. The CDR3 DNA reads TGTGCCAGCAGCTTAGAGGCGGGAGGGACCTCCACAGATACGCAGTATTTT.